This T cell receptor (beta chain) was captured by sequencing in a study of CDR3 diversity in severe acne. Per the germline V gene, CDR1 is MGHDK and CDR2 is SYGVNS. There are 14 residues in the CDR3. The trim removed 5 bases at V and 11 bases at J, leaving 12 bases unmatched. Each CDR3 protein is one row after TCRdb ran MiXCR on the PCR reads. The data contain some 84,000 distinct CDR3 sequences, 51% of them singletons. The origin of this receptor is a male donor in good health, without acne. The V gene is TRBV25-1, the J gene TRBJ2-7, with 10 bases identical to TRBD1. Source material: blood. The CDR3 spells CASSLVGTGVFKYF. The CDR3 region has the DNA TGTGCCAGCAGTTTGGTCGGGACAGGGGTGTTCAAGTACTTC.